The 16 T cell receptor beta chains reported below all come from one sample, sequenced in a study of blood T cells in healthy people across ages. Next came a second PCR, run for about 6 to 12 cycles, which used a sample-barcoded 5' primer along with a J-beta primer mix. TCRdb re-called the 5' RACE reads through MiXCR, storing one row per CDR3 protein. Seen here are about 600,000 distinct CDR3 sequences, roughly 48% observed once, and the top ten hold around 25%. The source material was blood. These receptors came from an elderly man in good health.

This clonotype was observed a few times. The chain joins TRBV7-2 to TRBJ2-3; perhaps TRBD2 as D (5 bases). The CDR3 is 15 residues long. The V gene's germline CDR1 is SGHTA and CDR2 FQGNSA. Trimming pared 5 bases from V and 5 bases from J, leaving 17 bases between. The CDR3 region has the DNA TGTGCCAGCAGCCAACTAGTTCCTCTGGGAGATACGCAGTATTTT. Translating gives CASSQLVPLGDTQYF. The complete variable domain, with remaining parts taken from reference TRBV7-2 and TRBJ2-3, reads GAGVSQSPSNKVTEKGKDVELRCDPISGHTALYWYRQSLGQGLEFLIYFQGNSAPDKSGLPSDRFSAERTGGSVSTLTIQRTQQEDSAVYLCASSQLVPLGDTQYFGPGTRLTVL.

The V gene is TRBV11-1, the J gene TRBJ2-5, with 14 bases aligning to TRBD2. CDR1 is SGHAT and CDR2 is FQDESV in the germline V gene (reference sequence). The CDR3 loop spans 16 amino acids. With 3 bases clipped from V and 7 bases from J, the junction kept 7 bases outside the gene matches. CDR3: CASSLPGTSGSVTQYF. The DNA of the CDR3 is TGTGCCAGCAGCTTGCCCGGGACTAGCGGGAGTGTGACCCAGTACTTC.

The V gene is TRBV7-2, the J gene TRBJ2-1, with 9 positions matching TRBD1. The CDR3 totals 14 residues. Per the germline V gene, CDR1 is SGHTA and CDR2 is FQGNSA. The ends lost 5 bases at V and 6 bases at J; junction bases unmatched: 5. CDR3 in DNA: TGTGCCAGCAGCAGGGACAGGGCGAGCAATGAGCAGTTCTTC. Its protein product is CASSRDRASNEQFF.

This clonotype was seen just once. The CDR3 sequence: CASTRGEGGGEQYF. CDR3 DNA: TGCGCCAGCACCCGCGGGGAAGGCGGGGGCGAGCAGTACTTC. The J gene is TRBJ2-5, the V gene TRBV5-1, with 7 bases matching TRBD2. Matching the DNA end better, TRBJ2-7 makes the J call doubtful. The germline V gene has CDR1 SGHRS and CDR2 YFSETQ. The CDR3 is 14 amino acids.

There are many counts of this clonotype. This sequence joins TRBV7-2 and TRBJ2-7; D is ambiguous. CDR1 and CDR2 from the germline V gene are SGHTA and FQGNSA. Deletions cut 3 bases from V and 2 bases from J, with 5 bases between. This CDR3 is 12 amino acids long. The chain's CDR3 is CASSFDPYEQYF. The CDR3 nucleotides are TGTGCCAGCAGCTTTGACCCCTACGAGCAGTACTTC.

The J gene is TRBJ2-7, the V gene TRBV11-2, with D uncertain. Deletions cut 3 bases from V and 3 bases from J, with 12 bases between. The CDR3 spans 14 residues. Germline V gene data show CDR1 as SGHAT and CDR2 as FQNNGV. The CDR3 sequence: CASSFGALDYEQYF. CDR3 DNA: TGTGCCAGCAGCTTCGGTGCTTTAGACTACGAGCAGTACTTC.

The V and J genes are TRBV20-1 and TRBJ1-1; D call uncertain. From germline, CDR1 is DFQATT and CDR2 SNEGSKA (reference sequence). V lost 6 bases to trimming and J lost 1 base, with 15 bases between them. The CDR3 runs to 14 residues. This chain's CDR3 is CSASLGGGNTEAFF. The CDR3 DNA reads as TGCAGTGCCTCCTTAGGCGGAGGGAACACTGAAGCTTTCTTT.

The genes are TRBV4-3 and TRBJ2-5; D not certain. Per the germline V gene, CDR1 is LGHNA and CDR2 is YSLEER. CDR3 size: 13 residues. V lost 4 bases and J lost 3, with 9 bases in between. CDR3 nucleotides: TGCGCCAGCAGCCCAAGCGTAGAAGAGACCCAGTACTTC. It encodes CASSPSVEETQYF.

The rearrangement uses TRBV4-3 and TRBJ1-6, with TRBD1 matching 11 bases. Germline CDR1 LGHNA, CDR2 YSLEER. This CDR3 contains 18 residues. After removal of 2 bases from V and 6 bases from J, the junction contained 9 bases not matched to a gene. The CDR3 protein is CASSQRLGTGGVNSPLHF. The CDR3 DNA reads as TGCGCCAGCAGCCAAAGGCTTGGGACAGGGGGAGTTAATTCACCCCTCCACTTT.

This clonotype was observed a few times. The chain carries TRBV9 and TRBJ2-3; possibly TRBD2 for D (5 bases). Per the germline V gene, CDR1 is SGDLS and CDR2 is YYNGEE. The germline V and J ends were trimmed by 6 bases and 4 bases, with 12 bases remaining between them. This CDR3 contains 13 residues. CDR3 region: CASNVREPDTQYF. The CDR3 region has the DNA TGTGCCAGCAACGTCCGGGAACCAGATACGCAGTATTTT.

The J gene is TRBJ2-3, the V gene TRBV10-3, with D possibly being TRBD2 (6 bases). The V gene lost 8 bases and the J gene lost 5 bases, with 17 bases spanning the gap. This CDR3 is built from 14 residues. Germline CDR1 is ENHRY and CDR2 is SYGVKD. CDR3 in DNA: TGTGCCATCGGTGCAGGGACTGAAGTAGATACGCAGTATTTT. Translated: CAIGAGTEVDTQYF.

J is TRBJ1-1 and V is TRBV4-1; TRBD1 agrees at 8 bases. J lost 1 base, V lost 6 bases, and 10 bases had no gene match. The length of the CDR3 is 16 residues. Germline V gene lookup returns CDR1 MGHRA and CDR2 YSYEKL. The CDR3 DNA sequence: TGCGCCAGCAGGGAGGACAGGGTCCAGGAGAACACTGAAGCTTTCTTT. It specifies CASREDRVQENTEAFF.

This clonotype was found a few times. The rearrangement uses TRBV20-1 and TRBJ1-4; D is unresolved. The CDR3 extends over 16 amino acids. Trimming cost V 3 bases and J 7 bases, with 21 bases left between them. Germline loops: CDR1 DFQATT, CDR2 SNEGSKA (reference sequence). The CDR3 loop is CSARPRQLADTEKLFF. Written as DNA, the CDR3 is TGCAGTGCTAGGCCCCGACAATTGGCGGATACTGAAAAACTGTTTTTT.

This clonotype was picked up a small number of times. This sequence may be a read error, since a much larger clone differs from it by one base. CDR3 sequence reads: CASSLWGGLGQETQYF. For the CDR3, the DNA is TGTGCCAGCAGCTTATGGGGCGGTCTCGGCCAAGAGACCCAGTACTTC. The rearrangement uses TRBV7-9 and TRBJ2-5; D is possibly TRBD1 (5 bases). Germline assignment: CDR1 SEHNR and CDR2 FQNEAQ (reference sequence). Trimming removed 2 bases from V and 1 base from J, with 14 bases in between. CDR3 length: 16 amino acids.

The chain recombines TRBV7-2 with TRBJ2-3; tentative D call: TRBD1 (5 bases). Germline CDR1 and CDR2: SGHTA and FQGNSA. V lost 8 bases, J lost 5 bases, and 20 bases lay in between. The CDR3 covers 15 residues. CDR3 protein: CASSSAGYRGDTQYF. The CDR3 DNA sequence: TGTGCCAGCTCATCCGCCGGATATAGGGGAGATACGCAGTATTTT.

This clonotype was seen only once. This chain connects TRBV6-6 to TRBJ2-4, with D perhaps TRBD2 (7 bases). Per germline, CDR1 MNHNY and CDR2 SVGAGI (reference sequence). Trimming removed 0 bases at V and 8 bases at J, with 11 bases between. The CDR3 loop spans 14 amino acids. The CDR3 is CASSYSQGRDIQYF. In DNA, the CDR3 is TGTGCCAGCAGTTACTCTCAGGGGAGGGACATTCAGTACTTC.